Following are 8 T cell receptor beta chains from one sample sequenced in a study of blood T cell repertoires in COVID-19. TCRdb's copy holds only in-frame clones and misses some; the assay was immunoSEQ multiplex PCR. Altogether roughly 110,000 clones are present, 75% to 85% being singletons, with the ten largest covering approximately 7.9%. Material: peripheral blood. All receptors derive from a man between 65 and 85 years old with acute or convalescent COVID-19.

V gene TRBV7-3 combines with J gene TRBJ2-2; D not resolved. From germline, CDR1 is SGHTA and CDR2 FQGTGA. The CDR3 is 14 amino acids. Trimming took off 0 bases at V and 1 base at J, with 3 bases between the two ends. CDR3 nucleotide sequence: TGTGCCAGCAGCTTAACCCGGAACACCGGGGAGCTGTTTTTT. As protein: CASSLTRNTGELFF.

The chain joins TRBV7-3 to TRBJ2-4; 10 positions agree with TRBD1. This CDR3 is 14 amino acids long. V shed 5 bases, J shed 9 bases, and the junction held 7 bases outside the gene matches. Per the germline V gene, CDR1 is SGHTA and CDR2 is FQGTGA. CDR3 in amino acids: CASSLDRGTGIQYF. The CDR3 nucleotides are TGTGCCAGCAGCCTGGACAGGGGGACGGGCATTCAGTACTTC.

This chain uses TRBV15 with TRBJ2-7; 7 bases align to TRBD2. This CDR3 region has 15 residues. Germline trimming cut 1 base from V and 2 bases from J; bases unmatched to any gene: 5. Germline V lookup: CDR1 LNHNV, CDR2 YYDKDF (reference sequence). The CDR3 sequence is CATSRAGGATYEQYF. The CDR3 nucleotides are TGTGCCACCAGCAGAGCGGGGGGTGCGACCTACGAGCAGTACTTC.

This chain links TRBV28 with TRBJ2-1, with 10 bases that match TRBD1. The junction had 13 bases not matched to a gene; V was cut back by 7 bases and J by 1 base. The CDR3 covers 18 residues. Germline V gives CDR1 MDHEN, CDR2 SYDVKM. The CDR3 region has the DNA TGTGCCAGCATTGAGACTAATTCGGGACAGGGGTCCTACAATGAGCAGTTCTTC. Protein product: CASIETNSGQGSYNEQFF.

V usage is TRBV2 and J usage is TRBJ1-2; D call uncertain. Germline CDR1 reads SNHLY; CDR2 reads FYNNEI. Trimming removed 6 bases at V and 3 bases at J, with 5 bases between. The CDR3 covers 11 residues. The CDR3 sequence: CASRPDYGYTF. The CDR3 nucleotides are TGTGCCAGCAGGCCGGACTATGGCTACACCTTC. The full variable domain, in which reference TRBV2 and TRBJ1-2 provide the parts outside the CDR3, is EPEVTQTPSHQVTQMGQEVILRCVPISNHLYFYWYRQILGQKVEFLVSFYNNEISEKSEIFDDQFSVERPDGSNFTLKIRSTKLEDSAMYFCASRPDYGYTFGSGTRLTVV.

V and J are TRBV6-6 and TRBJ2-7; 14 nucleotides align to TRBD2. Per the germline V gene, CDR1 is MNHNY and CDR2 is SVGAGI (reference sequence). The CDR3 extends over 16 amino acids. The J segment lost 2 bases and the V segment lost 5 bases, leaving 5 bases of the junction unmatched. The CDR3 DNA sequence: TGTGCCAGCAGTCCCGGGACTAGCGGGGGAGCCTACGAGCAGTACTTC. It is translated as CASSPGTSGGAYEQYF.

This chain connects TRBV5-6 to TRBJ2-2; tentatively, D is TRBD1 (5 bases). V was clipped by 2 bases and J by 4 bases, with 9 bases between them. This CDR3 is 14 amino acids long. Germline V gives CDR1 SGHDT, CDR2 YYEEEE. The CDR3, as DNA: TGTGCCAGCAGCTTAAGACAGATCACCGGGGAGCTGTTTTTT. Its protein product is CASSLRQITGELFF.

DNA for the CDR3: TGTGCCAGCAGCTCGGACAGGAAGGGCTCACCCCTCCACTTT. Translated, it gives CASSSDRKGSPLHF. This chain joins TRBV7-9 and TRBJ1-6; the match to TRBD1 covers 7 bases. This CDR3 comprises 14 residues. CDR1 and CDR2 from the germline V gene are SEHNR and FQNEAQ (reference sequence). Trimming at V came to 4 bases and at J to 10 bases, leaving 7 bases not matched to a gene.